Here is one TCR beta chain with its context. J was trimmed by 3 bases and V by 4 bases; bases with no gene match: 6. Germline V lookup: CDR1 LGHNA, CDR2 YSLEER. The length of the CDR3 is 15 residues. These data originate in a study of blood T cell repertoires in COVID-19. The overall study: The United States, Italy and Spain provided the acute and convalescent COVID-19 samples. Sources were T cells, B-cell-depleted T cells, or PBMCs; the material itself was cDNA or gDNA.

Per the authors' pipeline: Amplifying reference gene primers gave estimates of nucleated cell counts. The repertoire was sequenced with immunoSEQ multiplex PCR; TCRdb's copy has only in-frame clones and lacks some. The V and J calls and clone size are taken from that table; D and trimming were inferred from the DNA. In the table there are 310,000 or so clones, 65% to 85% of which are singletons. The chain links TRBV4-3 to TRBJ2-1, with 7 bases identical to TRBD1. Sequencing input: peripheral blood. The TCR was taken from a woman between 45 and 60 years old with acute or convalescent COVID-19. The DNA for the CDR3 is TGCGCCAGCAGCCTAAGTGGACAGGTCTACAATGAGCAGTTCTTC. Its protein product is CASSLSGQVYNEQFF.